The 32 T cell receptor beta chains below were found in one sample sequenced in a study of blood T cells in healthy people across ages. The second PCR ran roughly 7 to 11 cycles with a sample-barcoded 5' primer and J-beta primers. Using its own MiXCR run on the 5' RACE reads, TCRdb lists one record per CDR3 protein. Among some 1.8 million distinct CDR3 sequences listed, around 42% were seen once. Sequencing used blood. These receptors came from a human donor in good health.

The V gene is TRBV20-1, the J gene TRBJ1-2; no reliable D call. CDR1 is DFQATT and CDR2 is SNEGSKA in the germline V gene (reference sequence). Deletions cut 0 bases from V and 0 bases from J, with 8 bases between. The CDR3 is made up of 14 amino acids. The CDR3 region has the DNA TGCAGTGCTAGAGATCACAGCACTAACTATGGCTACACCTTC. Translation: CSARDHSTNYGYTF.

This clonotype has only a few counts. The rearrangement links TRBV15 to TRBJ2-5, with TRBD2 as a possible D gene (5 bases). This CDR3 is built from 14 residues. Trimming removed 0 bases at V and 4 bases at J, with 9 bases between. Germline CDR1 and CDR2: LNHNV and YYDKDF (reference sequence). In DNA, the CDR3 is TGTGCCACCAGCAGAGATCTTCGGGGAGAGACCCAGTACTTC. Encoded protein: CATSRDLRGETQYF. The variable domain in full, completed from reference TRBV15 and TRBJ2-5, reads DAMVIQNPRYQVTQFGKPVTLSCSQTLNHNVMYWYQQKSSQAPKLLFHYYDKDFNNEADTPDNFQSRRPNTSFCFLDIRSPGLGDTAMYLCATSRDLRGETQYFGPGTRLLVL.

CDR3 in DNA: TGTGCCAGCAGAGATCGGGTTGAAGCTTTCTTT. The encoded protein is CASRDRVEAFF. J is TRBJ1-1 and V is TRBV6-5; D unresolved. CDR1 and CDR2 from the germline V gene are MNHEY and SVGAGI. The CDR3 sequence is 11 residues long. Trimming took off 6 bases at V and 7 bases at J, with 9 bases between the two ends.

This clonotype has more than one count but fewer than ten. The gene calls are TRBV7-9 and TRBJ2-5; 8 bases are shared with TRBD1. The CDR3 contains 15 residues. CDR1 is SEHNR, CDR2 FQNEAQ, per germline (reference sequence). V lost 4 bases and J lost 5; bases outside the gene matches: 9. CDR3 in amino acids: CASSWVAQGVETQYF. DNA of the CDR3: TGTGCCAGCAGCTGGGTTGCACAGGGGGTTGAGACCCAGTACTTC. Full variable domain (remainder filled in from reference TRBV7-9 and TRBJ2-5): DTGVSQNPRHKITKRGQNVTFRCDPISEHNRLYWYRQTLGQGPEFLTYFQNEAQLEKSRLLSDRFSAERPKGSFSTLEIQRTEQGDSAMYLCASSWVAQGVETQYFGPGTRLLVL.

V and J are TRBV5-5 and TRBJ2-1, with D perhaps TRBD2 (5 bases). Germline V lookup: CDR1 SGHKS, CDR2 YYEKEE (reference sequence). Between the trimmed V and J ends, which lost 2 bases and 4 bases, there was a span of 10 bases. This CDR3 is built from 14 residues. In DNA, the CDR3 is TGTGCCAGCAGCTTACCGGTAGCGTACAATGAGCAGTTCTTC. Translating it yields CASSLPVAYNEQFF.

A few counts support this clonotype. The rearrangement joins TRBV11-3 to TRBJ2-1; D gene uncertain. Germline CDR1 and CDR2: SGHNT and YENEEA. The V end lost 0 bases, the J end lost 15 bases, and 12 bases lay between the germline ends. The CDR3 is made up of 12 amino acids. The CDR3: CASSLDMDRRFF. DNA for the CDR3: TGTGCCAGCAGCTTAGATATGGATAGAAGGTTCTTC.

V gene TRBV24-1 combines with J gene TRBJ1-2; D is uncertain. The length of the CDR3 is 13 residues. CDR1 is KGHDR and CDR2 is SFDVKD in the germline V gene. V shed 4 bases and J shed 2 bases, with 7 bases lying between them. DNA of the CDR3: TGTGCCACCAGTGAATTATGGAACTATGGCTACACCTTC. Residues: CATSELWNYGYTF.

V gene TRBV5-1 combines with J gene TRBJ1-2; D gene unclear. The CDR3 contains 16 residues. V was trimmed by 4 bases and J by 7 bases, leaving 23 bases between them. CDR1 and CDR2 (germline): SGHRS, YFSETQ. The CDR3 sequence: CASSPREGRLNSGYTF. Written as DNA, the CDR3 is TGCGCCAGCAGCCCTCGAGAAGGGCGGTTGAATTCTGGCTACACCTTC. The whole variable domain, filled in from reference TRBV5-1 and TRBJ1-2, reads KAGVTQTPRYLIKTRGQQVTLSCSPISGHRSVSWYQQTPGQGLQFLFEYFSETQRNKGNFPGRFSGRQFSNSRSEMNVSTLELGDSALYLCASSPREGRLNSGYTFGSGTRLTVV.

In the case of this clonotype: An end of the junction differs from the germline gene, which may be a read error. CDR3: CPSSITGGGEKLFF. CDR3 DNA sequence: TGCCCCAGCAGCATAACAGGGGGCGGCGAAAAACTGTTTTTT. This sequence joins TRBV5-1 and TRBJ1-4, with 9 bases matching TRBD1. This CDR3 is built from 14 residues. Germline V CDR1 and CDR2: SGHRS, YFSETQ.

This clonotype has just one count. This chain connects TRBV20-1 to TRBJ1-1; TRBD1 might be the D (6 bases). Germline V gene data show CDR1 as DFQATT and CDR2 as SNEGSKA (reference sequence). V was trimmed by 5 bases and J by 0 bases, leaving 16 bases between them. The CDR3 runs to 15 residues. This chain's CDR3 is CSAPRRGGMNTEAFF. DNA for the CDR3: TGCAGTGCTCCTAGGAGAGGGGGGATGAACACTGAAGCTTTCTTT.

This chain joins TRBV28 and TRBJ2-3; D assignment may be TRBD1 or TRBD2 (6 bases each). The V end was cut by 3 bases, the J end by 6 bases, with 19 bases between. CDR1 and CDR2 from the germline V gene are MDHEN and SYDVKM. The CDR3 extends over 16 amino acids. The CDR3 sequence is CASSFTGTLNEDTQYF. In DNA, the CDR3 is TGTGCCAGCAGTTTTACAGGGACTCTTAACGAGGATACGCAGTATTTT.

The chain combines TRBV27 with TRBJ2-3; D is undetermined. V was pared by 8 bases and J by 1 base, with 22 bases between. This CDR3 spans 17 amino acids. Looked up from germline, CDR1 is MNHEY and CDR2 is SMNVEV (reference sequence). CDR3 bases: TGTGCCAGCGTAGGGTCGTCGATCAGGTCACGCACAGATACGCAGTATTTT. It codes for CASVGSSIRSRTDTQYF.

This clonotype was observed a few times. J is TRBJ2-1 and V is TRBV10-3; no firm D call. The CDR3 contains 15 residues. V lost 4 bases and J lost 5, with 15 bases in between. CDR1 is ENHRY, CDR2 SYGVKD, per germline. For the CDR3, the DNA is TGTGCCATCAGTGGGTGGTCAGGAGATAACAATGAGCAGTTCTTC. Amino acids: CAISGWSGDNNEQFF.

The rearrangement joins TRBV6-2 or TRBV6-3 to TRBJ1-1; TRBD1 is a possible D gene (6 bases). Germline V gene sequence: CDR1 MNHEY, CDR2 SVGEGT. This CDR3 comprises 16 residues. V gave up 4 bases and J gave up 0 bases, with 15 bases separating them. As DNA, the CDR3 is TGTGCCAGCAGTTCGGGGAGGACAGTCTTGAACACTGAAGCTTTCTTT. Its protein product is CASSSGRTVLNTEAFF.

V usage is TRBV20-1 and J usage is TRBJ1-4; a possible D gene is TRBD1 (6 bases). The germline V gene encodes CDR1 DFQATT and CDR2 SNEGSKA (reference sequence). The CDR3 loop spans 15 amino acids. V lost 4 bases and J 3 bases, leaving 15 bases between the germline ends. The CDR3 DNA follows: TGCAGTGCTAACAGGGCGGGGGCACCTAATGAAAAACTGTTTTTT. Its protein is CSANRAGAPNEKLFF.

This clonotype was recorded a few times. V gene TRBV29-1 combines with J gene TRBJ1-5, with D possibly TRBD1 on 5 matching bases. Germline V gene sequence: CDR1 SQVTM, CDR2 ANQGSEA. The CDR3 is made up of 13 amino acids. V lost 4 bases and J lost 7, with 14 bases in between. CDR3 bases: TGCAGCGTTGTGGGCGGCTCAGGGCAGCCCCAGCATTTT. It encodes CSVVGGSGQPQHF.

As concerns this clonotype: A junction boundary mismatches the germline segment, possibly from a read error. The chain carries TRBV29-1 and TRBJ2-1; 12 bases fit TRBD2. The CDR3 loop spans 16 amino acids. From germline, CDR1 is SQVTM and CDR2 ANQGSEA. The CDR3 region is CSVRLAGGPAGNEQFF. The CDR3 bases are TGCAGCGTTCGTCTAGCGGGAGGGCCGGCGGGGAATGAGCAGTTCTTT.

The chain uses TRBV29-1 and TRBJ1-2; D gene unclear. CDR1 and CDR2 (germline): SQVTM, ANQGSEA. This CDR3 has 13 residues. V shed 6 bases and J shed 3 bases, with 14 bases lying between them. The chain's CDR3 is CSVPVFGDYGYTF. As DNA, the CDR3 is TGCAGCGTCCCAGTCTTTGGAGACTATGGCTACACCTTC.

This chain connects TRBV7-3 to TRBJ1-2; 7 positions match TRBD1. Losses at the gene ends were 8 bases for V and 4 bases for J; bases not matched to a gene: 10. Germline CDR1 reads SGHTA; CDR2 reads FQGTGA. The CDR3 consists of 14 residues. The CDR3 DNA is TGTGCCAGCGGATGCCGCAGGGGGGTCTATGGCTACACCTTC. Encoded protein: CASGCRRGVYGYTF.

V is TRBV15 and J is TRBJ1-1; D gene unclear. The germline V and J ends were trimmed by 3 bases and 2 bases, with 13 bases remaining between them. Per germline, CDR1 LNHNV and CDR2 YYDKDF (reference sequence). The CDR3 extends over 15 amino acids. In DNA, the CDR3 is TGTGCCACCAGCAGTAGGAGGAGCATAAACACTGAAGCTTTCTTT. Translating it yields CATSSRRSINTEAFF.

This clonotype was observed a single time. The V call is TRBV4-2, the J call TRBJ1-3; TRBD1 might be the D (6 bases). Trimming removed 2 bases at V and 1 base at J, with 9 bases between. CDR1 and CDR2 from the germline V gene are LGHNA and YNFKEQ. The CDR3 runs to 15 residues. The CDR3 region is CASSQHGQSGNTIYF. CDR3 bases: TGTGCCAGCAGCCAACACGGACAGTCTGGAAACACCATATATTTT.

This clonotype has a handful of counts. The CDR3 loop is CASTVDGFTEAFF. CDR3 DNA: TGTGCCAGCACCGTGGACGGGTTCACTGAAGCTTTCTTT. The gene calls are TRBV6-5 and TRBJ1-1; no clear D gene. From germline, CDR1 is MNHEY and CDR2 SVGAGI. Trimming took 7 bases from V and 4 from J, leaving 13 bases between them. There are 13 residues in the CDR3.

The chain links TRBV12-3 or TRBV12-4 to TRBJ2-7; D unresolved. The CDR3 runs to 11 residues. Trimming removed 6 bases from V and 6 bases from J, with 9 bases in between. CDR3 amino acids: CASRRSLEQYF. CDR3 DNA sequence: TGTGCCAGCAGGAGGAGTCTCGAGCAGTACTTC.

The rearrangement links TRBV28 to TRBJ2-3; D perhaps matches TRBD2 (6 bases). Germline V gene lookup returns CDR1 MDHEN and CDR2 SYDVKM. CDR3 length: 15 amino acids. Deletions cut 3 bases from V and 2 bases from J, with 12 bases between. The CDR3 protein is CASSLEGWSTDTQYF. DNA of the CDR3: TGTGCCAGCAGTTTGGAGGGTTGGTCCACAGATACGCAGTATTTT.

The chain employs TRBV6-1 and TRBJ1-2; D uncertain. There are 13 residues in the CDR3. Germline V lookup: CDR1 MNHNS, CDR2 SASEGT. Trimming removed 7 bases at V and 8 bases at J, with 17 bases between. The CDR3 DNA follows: TGTGCCAGCATGGACGGGCTAATGGAAGGCTACACCTTC. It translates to CASMDGLMEGYTF.

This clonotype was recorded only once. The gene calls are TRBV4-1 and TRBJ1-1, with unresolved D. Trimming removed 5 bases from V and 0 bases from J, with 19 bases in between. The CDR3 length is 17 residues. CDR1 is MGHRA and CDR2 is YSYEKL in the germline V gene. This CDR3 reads CASSERATQPLNTEAFF. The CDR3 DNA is TGCGCCAGCAGCGAGAGAGCCACCCAACCGCTGAACACTGAAGCTTTCTTT.

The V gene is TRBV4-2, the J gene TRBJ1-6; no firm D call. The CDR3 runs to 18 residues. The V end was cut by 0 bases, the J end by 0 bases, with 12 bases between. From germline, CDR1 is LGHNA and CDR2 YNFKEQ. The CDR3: CASSQDHSSSSYNSPLHF. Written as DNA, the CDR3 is TGTGCCAGCAGCCAAGATCACAGTTCGAGCTCCTATAATTCACCCCTCCACTTT.

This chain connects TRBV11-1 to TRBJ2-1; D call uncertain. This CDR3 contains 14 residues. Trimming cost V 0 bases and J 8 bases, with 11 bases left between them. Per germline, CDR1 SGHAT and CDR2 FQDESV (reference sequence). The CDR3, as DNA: TGTGCCAGCAGCTTAGCCTCAGCCAGGTATGAGCAGTTCTTC. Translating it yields CASSLASARYEQFF. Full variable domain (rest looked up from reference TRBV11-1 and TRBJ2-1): EAEVAQSPRYKITEKSQAVAFWCDPISGHATLYWYRQILGQGPELLVQFQDESVVDDSQLPKDRFSAERLKGVDSTLKIQPAELGDSAMYLCASSLASARYEQFFGPGTRLTVL.

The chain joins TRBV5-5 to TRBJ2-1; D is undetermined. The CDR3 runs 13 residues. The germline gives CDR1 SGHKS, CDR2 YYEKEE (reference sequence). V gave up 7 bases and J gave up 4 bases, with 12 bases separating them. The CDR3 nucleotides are TGTGCCAGCCGAGATCCCCCTTACAATGAGCAGTTCTTC. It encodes CASRDPPYNEQFF.

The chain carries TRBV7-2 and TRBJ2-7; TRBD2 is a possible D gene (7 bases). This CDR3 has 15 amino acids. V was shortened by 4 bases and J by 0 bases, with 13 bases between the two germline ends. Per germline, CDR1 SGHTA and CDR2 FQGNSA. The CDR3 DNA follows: TGTGCCAGCAGCTCGGGGGGCCCAAGCTCCTACGAGCAGTACTTC. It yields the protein CASSSGGPSSYEQYF. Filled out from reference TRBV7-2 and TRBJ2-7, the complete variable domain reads GAGVSQSPSNKVTEKGKDVELRCDPISGHTALYWYRQSLGQGLEFLIYFQGNSAPDKSGLPSDRFSAERTGGSVSTLTIQRTQQEDSAVYLCASSSGGPSSYEQYFGPGTRLTVT.

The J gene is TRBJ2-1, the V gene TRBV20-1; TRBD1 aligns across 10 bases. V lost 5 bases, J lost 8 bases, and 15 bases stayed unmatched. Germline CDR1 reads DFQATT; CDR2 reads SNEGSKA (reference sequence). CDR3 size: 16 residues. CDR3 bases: TGCAGTGCTGAGGCCCTGGGACAGGGGATAATAGATGAGCAGTTCTTC. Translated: CSAEALGQGIIDEQFF.

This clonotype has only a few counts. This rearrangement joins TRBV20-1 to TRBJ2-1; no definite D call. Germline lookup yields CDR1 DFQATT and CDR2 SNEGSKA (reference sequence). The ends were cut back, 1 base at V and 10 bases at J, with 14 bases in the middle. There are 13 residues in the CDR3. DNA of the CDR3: TGCAGTGCTAGAGGCTGGGTAGACTCCGAGCAGTTCTTC. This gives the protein CSARGWVDSEQFF.